A selection of T cell receptor beta chains follows, all from one sample in a study of Ad26.COV2.S vaccination and SARS-CoV-2 variants. Some clones are missing from TCRdb's copy, which holds only in-frame ones; the method was immunoSEQ multiplex PCR. Of 400,000 to 450,000 clones in the sample, around 91% were seen once. Sequenced material: peripheral blood, taken in a trial of Ad26.COV2.S vaccine versus placebo. The receptors derive from a person between 18 and 60 years old who received the Ad26.COV2.S COVID-19 vaccine or a placebo. Both conserved end residues are part of each CDR3. Each record gives: D gene, clone size, V gene, J gene, CDR3 DNA, CDR3 protein. A D gene is named only where the DNA matches it firmly. Not every row has a clone size; where given, it reads once, few, many or a size class.

d_gene: TRBD1
abundance: .
v_gene: TRBV13
j_gene: TRBJ2-3
CDR3nt: TGTGCCAGCAGCTCAACAGGGGGCGCGTCAGATACGCAGTATTTT
CDR3aa: CASSSTGGASDTQYF

d_gene: TRBD1
abundance: .
v_gene: TRBV28
j_gene: TRBJ1-2
CDR3nt: TGTGCCAGCAGCGGGACAGGGTCCCCCTATGGCTACACCTTC
CDR3aa: CASSGTGSPYGYTF

d_gene: .
abundance: .
v_gene: TRBV7-8
j_gene: TRBJ1-3
CDR3nt: TGTGCCAGCAGCTTAGCTGGACTAGGTCACACCATATATTTT
CDR3aa: CASSLAGLGHTIYF

d_gene: .
abundance: .
v_gene: TRBV6-2/TRBV6-3
j_gene: TRBJ2-2
CDR3nt: TGTGCCAGCAGTTACGGGTTCGGGAGCGCCGGGGAGCTGTTTTTT
CDR3aa: CASSYGFGSAGELFF

d_gene: .
abundance: .
v_gene: TRBV9
j_gene: TRBJ2-1
CDR3nt: TGTGCCAGCAGCGTAGAAGCTTACCGGGATGAGCAGTTCTTC
CDR3aa: CASSVEAYRDEQFF

d_gene: .
abundance: .
v_gene: TRBV9
j_gene: TRBJ2-7
CDR3nt: TGTGCCAGCAGCGGTCGACAGGCGCCGAGGGAGCAGTACTTC
CDR3aa: CASSGRQAPREQYF

d_gene: TRBD1
abundance: .
v_gene: TRBV4-2
j_gene: TRBJ2-1
CDR3nt: TGTGCCAGCACTCAGGAGGGACAGGGGGTCAATGAGCAGTTCTTC
CDR3aa: CASTQEGQGVNEQFF

d_gene: .
abundance: .
v_gene: TRBV7-2
j_gene: TRBJ2-7
CDR3nt: TGTGCCAGCAGCTTCCAGGGGTTATCCTACGAGCAGTACTTC
CDR3aa: CASSFQGLSYEQYF

d_gene: TRBD1
abundance: once
v_gene: TRBV7-9
j_gene: TRBJ2-6
CDR3nt: TGTGCCAGCATCTTTGGGTCTGGGACAGGGGTCGTCCTGACTTTC
CDR3aa: CASIFGSGTGVVLTF

d_gene: .
abundance: .
v_gene: TRBV19
j_gene: TRBJ2-7
CDR3nt: TGTGCCAGTAGTTCGTCGAGAGTCTCGGTACAGTACGAGCAGTACTTC
CDR3aa: CASSSSRVSVQYEQYF

d_gene: TRBD1
abundance: .
v_gene: TRBV2
j_gene: TRBJ1-1
CDR3nt: TGTGCCAGCACCCCGACAGGGGTGGGCACTGAAGCTTTCTTT
CDR3aa: CASTPTGVGTEAFF

d_gene: .
abundance: .
v_gene: TRBV19
j_gene: TRBJ2-5
CDR3nt: TGTGCCAGTAGTATGGGGAGTGTGGGGGAGACCCAGTACTTC
CDR3aa: CASSMGSVGETQYF

d_gene: TRBD2
abundance: .
v_gene: TRBV5-1
j_gene: TRBJ2-1
CDR3nt: TGCGCCAGCAGCTTGGAAGGACTAGCGGGGCCCAATGAGCAGTTCTTC
CDR3aa: CASSLEGLAGPNEQFF

d_gene: .
abundance: .
v_gene: TRBV24-1
j_gene: TRBJ2-2
CDR3nt: TGTGCCACCAGTGATTGGGGGGCAGGCTTCGGCGGGGAGCTGTTTTTT
CDR3aa: CATSDWGAGFGGELFF

d_gene: .
abundance: .
v_gene: TRBV7-2
j_gene: TRBJ2-1
CDR3nt: TGTGCCAGCAGCTTAGAGCTCTCGAGCTCCTCCTACAATGAGCAGTTCTTC
CDR3aa: CASSLELSSSSYNEQFF

d_gene: .
abundance: .
v_gene: TRBV7-2
j_gene: TRBJ2-5
CDR3nt: TGTGCCAGCAGCTTATCGGTCCAAGAGACCCAGTACTTC
CDR3aa: CASSLSVQETQYF

d_gene: .
abundance: .
v_gene: TRBV4-2
j_gene: TRBJ1-2
CDR3nt: TGTGCCAGCAGCCTCGAACAGCTCTATGGCTACACCTTC
CDR3aa: CASSLEQLYGYTF

d_gene: .
abundance: .
v_gene: TRBV18
j_gene: TRBJ1-4
CDR3nt: TGTGCCAGCTCACCACCGACACAGGGAAAACTGTTTTTT
CDR3aa: CASSPPTQGKLFF

d_gene: TRBD1
abundance: .
v_gene: TRBV9
j_gene: TRBJ2-1
CDR3nt: TGTGCCAGCAGCGCCGGGACAGGGGACAATGAGCAGTTCTTC
CDR3aa: CASSAGTGDNEQFF

d_gene: .
abundance: .
v_gene: TRBV28
j_gene: TRBJ2-6
CDR3nt: TGTGCCAGCAGTTCCAGTGAACCTGGGGCCAACGTCCTGACTTTC
CDR3aa: CASSSSEPGANVLTF